This is a list of T cell receptor beta chains from one sample in a study of blood T cell repertoires in COVID-19. Sequencing used immunoSEQ multiplex PCR; TCRdb keeps in-frame clones, though not all of them. The table has 170,000 or so clones, roughly four fifths seen once. The sequencing sample was made of peripheral blood. The source of these receptors is a woman aged 65 to 85 with COVID-19, enrolled during active disease. CDR3s include the opening cysteine and the closing phenylalanine or tryptophan. Size is stated for part of the rows, as once, few or many counts, or as a class when the clone is expanded.

CDR3	J	size	V
CASSFSGREAGELFF	TRBJ2-2	.	TRBV7-9
CASSTGQGLDYGYTF	TRBJ1-2	.	TRBV6-5
CASSFRTSGRASYEQYF	TRBJ2-7	.	TRBV6-2/TRBV6-3
CASSLLELAGGDTQYF	TRBJ2-3	.	TRBV28
CASRNVGDSSSPLHF	TRBJ1-6	.	TRBV3-1/TRBV3-2
CASSLVGDTEAFF	TRBJ1-1	.	TRBV5-1
CASSVGGDNQPQHF	TRBJ1-5	many	TRBV9
CASSQASPTGGASYNSPLHF	TRBJ1-6	.	TRBV4-1
CASSLDGSLWDTQYF	TRBJ2-3	.	TRBV11-2
CSVGGGRKGDEQFF	TRBJ2-1	.	TRBV29-1
CATSSTTGDSYEQYF	TRBJ2-7	.	TRBV15
CASSTRLAVSYNEQFF	TRBJ2-1	.	TRBV28
CASSSRPETQYF	TRBJ2-5	.	TRBV28
CASGGIQGTTEAFF	TRBJ1-1	.	TRBV2
CASSLEPGVGNEQYF	TRBJ2-7	.	TRBV5-1
CASSPRERVGYNEQFF	TRBJ2-1	.	TRBV5-1
CASSQQGNTEAFF	TRBJ1-1	.	TRBV3-1/TRBV3-2
CASSYVSKSEAFF	TRBJ1-1	.	TRBV28
CASLPWDRVNTEAFF	TRBJ1-1	.	TRBV28
CAFVSRNEKLFF	TRBJ1-4	.	TRBV30
CASSRLAGSSYNEQFF	TRBJ2-1	once	TRBV4-2
CAISSPGGGGTNIVSYEQYF	TRBJ2-7	.	TRBV10-3
CASSHGQGAYEQYF	TRBJ2-7	once	TRBV18
CASSLAHGTGEGNTIYF	TRBJ1-3	.	TRBV7-2
CASSLVAGGNNNEQFF	TRBJ2-1	.	TRBV5-1
CASSYYSGRASEQYF	TRBJ2-7	.	TRBV18
CASSPGDFPNSNEKLFF	TRBJ1-4	.	TRBV9
CAWRQGNGYTF	TRBJ1-2	once	TRBV30
CASSLGVAGGRETQYF	TRBJ2-5	.	TRBV5-6
CASSAGTQYNSPLHF	TRBJ1-6	.	TRBV10-1
CSVEGADEQFF	TRBJ2-1	.	TRBV29-1
CASSAGTNTYQETQYF	TRBJ2-5	once	TRBV9
CASSPTGTGASYEQYF	TRBJ2-7	.	TRBV7-9
CASSPGLGAPYEQYF	TRBJ2-7	.	TRBV27
CASSVGVTSVPDTQYF	TRBJ2-3	.	TRBV9
CASSPPQAGSYEQYF	TRBJ2-7	.	TRBV27
CASTHLDRGNRNTIYF	TRBJ1-3	.	TRBV7-8
CAWSKYVSLTGSIISPLHF	TRBJ1-6	few	TRBV30
CASSLGSGSQETQYF	TRBJ2-5	.	TRBV7-9
CASSANTGLTEAFF	TRBJ1-1	once	TRBV5-4
CASSVAPGDSGNTIYF	TRBJ1-3	.	TRBV9
CASSETSGSTDTQYF	TRBJ2-3	.	TRBV10-2
CASSETSGRASEQFF	TRBJ2-1	.	TRBV11-2
CASSYPSQGAYEQYF	TRBJ2-7	few	TRBV6-5
CASSSPGGPAGELFF	TRBJ2-2	.	TRBV28
CASSLQSPGGANVLTF	TRBJ2-6	.	TRBV7-3
CATLGGKGRSTGELFF	TRBJ2-2	.	TRBV19
CASSSRTGGIKSRGYTF	TRBJ1-2	.	TRBV28